This T cell receptor beta chain was identified during a study of prognosis after radiotherapy for stage I lung cancer (dated by TCRdb to the early 2020s). With respect to the entire study: Between early 2018 and early 2019, some 20 patients with stage I NSCLC were enrolled in Nanjing, China. Squamous cell carcinoma histology was identified in over five patients, and adenocarcinoma histology was identified in about a dozen patients. Around 13 of the patients presented with newly diagnosed primary stage I lung tumors; several had oligometastatic NSCLC following surgical resection of the primary tumor. For each of the roughly 19 patients, one blood sample was taken before SBRT and one after, so the study sequenced about 38 samples in total. SBRT was given in 3 to 5 fractions with a biologically effective dose of at least 100 Gy, using image-guided IMRT or VMAT. The cohort included about a dozen men and several women, with a median age of approximately 73 years and a range of roughly 53 to 85 years. Peripheral blood TCR beta repertoires were profiled in stage I NSCLC patients before and after stereotactic body radiotherapy, and the repertoires were related to distant failure. About 20% of the 19 patients developed distant metastases after SBRT, at a median of approximately 7 months; the other 15 showed no significant progression. Every patient was regarded as medically inoperable, because of comorbidities in some 12 cases and refusal of surgery in 6 or 7 cases. No patient received concurrent therapy alongside SBRT. Results the study describes overall, beyond this receptor: After SBRT, the count of unique TCR clones dropped from a median of about 10,000 beforehand to approximately 7,100 afterward (Wilcoxon paired P=0.011). Tumor specificity of expanded TCR clones was not determined. No adjustment for multiple comparisons was applied to any of the reported P values. TRBV and TRBJ usage frequencies reportedly varied with metastasis status, involving two V genes at baseline and 8 or 9 V and two J genes after SBRT. Post-SBRT Shannon entropy and its change from baseline were lower in patients who developed distant metastases; baseline Shannon entropy was not associated with metastases. The study was limited by its small cohort and short follow-up, and the findings require independent validation.

Many counts were recorded for this clonotype. Its antigen specificity is not known. Base qualities are not at hand, and no much larger clone is one base apart. The TCR beta CDR3 region was amplified from genomic DNA by two rounds of multiplex PCR. In the first PCR round, primers specific to each TRBV and TRBJ gene were used, and the primer sequences were filed in Chinese patent CN105087789A. The second PCR round used universal primers. The Roche High Pure PCR Template Preparation Kit was used to extract genomic DNA from the frozen PBMCs. Paired-end sequencing with 151 bp reads was performed on the libraries using an Illumina HiSeq 3000. The authors processed their data as follows. CutAdapt was used to remove raw reads lacking the multiplex PCR primer sequences. High-quality paired reads were merged into contigs with PEAR. MiXCR assigned TRB V, D and J gene segments to each contig by aligning to reference sequences. CDR3 sequences were clustered by base quality and sequence similarity to remove sequencing errors. Diversity was calculated as Shannon entropy divided by the natural log of the number of productive TCR sequences. To get clonality, Shannon entropy was divided by the natural log of the number of unique clonotypes, and that result was subtracted from one. Progression-free survival cut-offs for repertoire metrics were chosen using the Youden index of ROC curves, with analyses run in R 3.5.3. Using fastp trimming at Q25 and MiXCR clonotype assembly, TCRdb reanalyzed the public sequencing data and kept in-frame beta chains. A single entry per CDR3 protein holds the most common genes and DNA from its merged rows. The V and J calls come from TCRdb's annotation, not from the publication. The sample profile shows some 13,000 distinct CDR3 sequences; more than 35% of them were found once. The ten largest clones take up around 41% of the sample.

No patient had a history of other malignancies or prior chemotherapy or radiotherapy, and all had node-negative disease on CT and PET/CT. At each of two time points, approximately 6 milliliters of peripheral venous blood were collected in EDTA tubes. PBMCs were isolated by Ficoll-Paque Plus density-gradient centrifugation. Right after collection, samples were kept at -80 degrees C until analysis. The cysteine opens and the phenylalanine closes a CDR3 of 15 amino acids. Solely the CDR3 DNA is kept, with 45 bases framed from the first base. CDR1 MNHNS and CDR2 SASEGT were looked up in the germline V gene. V trim: 1 base; J trim: 0 bases; unmatched bases: 3.

This chain is built from TRBV6-1 and TRBJ2-7; 7 bases in the middle match TRBD1. This material consisted of PBMCs, taken before or after stereotactic body radiation therapy (not recorded which). The receptor comes from a donor aged 50 or older with non-small cell lung cancer. The CDR3 here reads CASSEGQGTSYEQYF. The DNA sequence is given as TGTGCCAGCAGTGAAGGACAGGGTACCTCCTACGAGCAGTACTTC.